The 14 T cell receptor beta chains below all came from one sample that was sequenced in a study of beta chain features in type 1 diabetes. Whole-study results and caveats: Type 1 diabetes patients had TCRB CDR3s that were shorter (moderately but significantly so) in all four CD4+ subsets.

Expressed TCRB transcripts were sequenced, since all the RNA that had been isolated was reverse transcribed. The repertoire was sequenced with immunoSEQ multiplex PCR; TCRdb's copy has only in-frame clones and lacks some. This repertoire shows around 160,000 clones, 9% to 10% found once; its top ten account for under 0.75%. Their antigens are not known. Material for sequencing was central memory CD4+ T cells from blood. These receptors were collected from a woman in her twenties or thirties with type 1 diabetes.

The chain has TRBV19 and TRBJ1-5, with 8 bases aligning to TRBD1. The CDR3 has 14 amino acids. The trim removed 5 bases at V and 5 bases at J, leaving 5 bases unmatched. Germline V CDR1 and CDR2: LNHDA, SQIVND (reference sequence). The CDR3 loop is CASSGQGGYQPQHF. CDR3 nucleotides: TGTGCCAGTAGTGGACAGGGAGGGTATCAGCCCCAGCATTTT.

The genes are TRBV7-2 and TRBJ2-2; 10 bases map to TRBD2. CDR1 is SGHTA and CDR2 is FQGNSA in the germline V gene. Germline trimming cut 5 bases from V and 1 base from J; bases unmatched to any gene: 4. CDR3 length: 16 amino acids. CDR3 sequence reads: CASSTGTSENTGELFF. In nucleotides, the CDR3 is TGTGCCAGCAGCACGGGGACTAGCGAGAACACCGGGGAGCTGTTTTTT.

V and J are TRBV4-1 and TRBJ2-4; 15 bases agree with TRBD2. Per the germline V gene, CDR1 is MGHRA and CDR2 is YSYEKL. The CDR3 spans 19 residues. V lost 3 bases and J lost 6; bases outside the gene matches: 12. The DNA of the CDR3 is TGCGCCAGCAGCCAGCCCGGACTAGCGGGAGGGGGTGGTCGAAACATTCAGTACTTC. It yields the protein CASSQPGLAGGGGRNIQYF.

A few counts support this clone. The V call is TRBV6-6, the J call TRBJ1-1; D unresolved. This CDR3 has 13 residues. CDR1 and CDR2 (germline): MNHNY, SVGAGI (reference sequence). Deletions cut 6 bases from V and 1 base from J, with 9 bases between. CDR3 coding DNA: TGTGCCAGCAGAACCGAGGGGAACACTGAAGCTTTCTTT. It encodes CASRTEGNTEAFF.

This clone appeared a few times. V and J are TRBV7-8 and TRBJ1-5, with 7 bases that match TRBD1. There are 18 residues in the CDR3. V trimming: 5 bases; J trimming: 0 bases; junction bases outside the gene matches: 13. Germline CDR1 SGHVS, CDR2 FQNEAQ. The DNA for the CDR3 is TGTGCCAGCAGCCCAAACGTGGACAGGACATATAGCAATCAGCCCCAGCATTTT. This encodes CASSPNVDRTYSNQPQHF. Based on the CDR3 plus reference TRBV7-8 and TRBJ1-5, the full variable domain is GAGVSQSPRYKVAKRGQDVALRCDPISGHVSLFWYQQALGQGPEFLTYFQNEAQLDKSGLPSDRFFAERPEGSVSTLKIQRTQQEDSAVYLCASSPNVDRTYSNQPQHFGDGTRLSIL.

V is TRBV28 and J is TRBJ1-1; TRBD1 aligns across 9 bases. Trimming took 5 bases from V and 1 from J; bases not matched to a gene: 5. Germline V gene data show CDR1 as MDHEN and CDR2 as SYDVKM. CDR3 length equals 15 residues. CDR3 sequence reads: CASSTPDRGNTEAFF. The CDR3 region has the DNA TGTGCCAGCAGTACTCCGGACAGGGGGAACACTGAAGCTTTCTTT.

The gene calls are TRBV5-1 and TRBJ2-7; D perhaps matches TRBD2 (7 bases). The CDR3 length is 16 residues. Germline loops: CDR1 SGHRS, CDR2 YFSETQ. Between the trimmed V and J ends, which lost 4 bases and 6 bases, there was a span of 23 bases. In nucleotides, the CDR3 is TGCGCCAGCAGCATCCAAACGGGGGCGGGAGAAGGCGAGCAGTACTTC. It encodes CASSIQTGAGEGEQYF.

This clone was counted a few times. This chain links TRBV19 with TRBJ1-1; tentatively, D is TRBD1 (5 bases). The CDR3 runs 13 residues. V was pared by 6 bases and J by 2 bases, with 10 bases between. Germline V CDR1 and CDR2: LNHDA, SQIVND (reference sequence). CDR3 nucleotides: TGTGCCAGTAGCGAGCAGGGAAACACTGAAGCTTTCTTT. Translation: CASSEQGNTEAFF.

This clone was seen more than once but under ten times. The chain has TRBV28 and TRBJ2-4, with 7 bases lining up with TRBD1. The CDR3 length is 16 residues. With 5 bases clipped from V and 2 bases from J, the junction kept 9 bases outside the gene matches. CDR1 and CDR2 (germline): MDHEN, SYDVKM. In DNA form, the CDR3 reads TGTGCCAGCAGTCGACAGGGTAGAGGGACCAAAAACATTCAGTACTTC. It specifies CASSRQGRGTKNIQYF.

This clone was observed many times. The rearrangement links TRBV15 to TRBJ1-5; 7 bases are shared with TRBD1. V shed 5 bases and J 6 bases; nucleotides not matched to a gene: 7. Germline V lookup: CDR1 LNHNV, CDR2 YYDKDF (reference sequence). The CDR3 runs 14 residues. The CDR3 here is CATSQGGGRQPQHF. In DNA form, the CDR3 reads TGTGCCACCAGCCAAGGAGGGGGCCGTCAGCCCCAGCATTTT.

The table lists this clone with a few counts. This sequence joins TRBV7-3 and TRBJ2-3, with 9 nucleotides matching TRBD1. CDR1 is SGHTA and CDR2 is FQGTGA in the germline V gene. CDR3 size: 15 residues. With 5 bases clipped from V and 5 bases from J, the junction kept 8 bases outside the gene matches. CDR3 nucleotides: TGTGCCAGCAGCCAAAACAGGGGGCGGGTAGATACGCAGTATTTT. Protein: CASSQNRGRVDTQYF.

In its sample, this clone was seen a few times. This sequence joins TRBV2 and TRBJ1-5; 9 nucleotides match TRBD1. V was clipped by 7 bases and J by 3 bases; unmatched bases: 4. The germline V gene encodes CDR1 SNHLY and CDR2 FYNNEI. The CDR3 contains 14 residues. This chain's CDR3 is CASTGTGLNQPQHF. The CDR3 DNA follows: TGTGCCAGCACAGGGACAGGGCTCAATCAGCCCCAGCATTTT.

This clone has only a few counts. The V call is TRBV6-5, the J call TRBJ1-2; 11 bases agree with TRBD1. Trimming cost V 6 bases and J 0 bases; bases outside gene matches: 3. Germline-derived CDR1 and CDR2 are MNHEY and SVGAGI. The CDR3 is made up of 15 amino acids. CDR3 nucleotide sequence: TGTGCCAGCAGGGACAGGGGGCAGGCTAACTATGGCTACACCTTC. Amino acid sequence: CASRDRGQANYGYTF.

This clone was counted only a few times. This sequence joins TRBV7-3 and TRBJ2-7, with D maybe TRBD1 (6 bases). CDR3 length equals 14 residues. Germline lookup yields CDR1 SGHTA and CDR2 FQGTGA. The V gene lost 4 bases and the J gene lost 2 bases, with 12 bases spanning the gap. Here the CDR3 reads CASSSTGQTYEQYF. Here the CDR3 DNA reads TGTGCCAGCAGCTCAACCGGACAGACCTACGAGCAGTACTTC.